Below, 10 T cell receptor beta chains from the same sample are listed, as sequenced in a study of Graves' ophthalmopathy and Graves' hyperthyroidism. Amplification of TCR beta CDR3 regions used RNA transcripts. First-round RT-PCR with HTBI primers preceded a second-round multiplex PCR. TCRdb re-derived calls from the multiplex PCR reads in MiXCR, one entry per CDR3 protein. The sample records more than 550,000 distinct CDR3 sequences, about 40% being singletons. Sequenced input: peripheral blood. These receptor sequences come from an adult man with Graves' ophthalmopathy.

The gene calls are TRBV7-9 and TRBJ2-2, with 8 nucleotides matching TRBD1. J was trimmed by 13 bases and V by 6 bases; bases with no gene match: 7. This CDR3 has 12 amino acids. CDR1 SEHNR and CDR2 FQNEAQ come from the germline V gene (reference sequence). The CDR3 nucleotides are TGTGCCAGCAGAACCTCGGACAGGGCGCTGTTTTTT. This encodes CASRTSDRALFF.

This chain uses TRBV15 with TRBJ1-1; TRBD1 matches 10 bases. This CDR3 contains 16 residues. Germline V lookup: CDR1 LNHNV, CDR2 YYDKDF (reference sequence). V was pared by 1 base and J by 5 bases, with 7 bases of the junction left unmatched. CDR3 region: CATSRGKDRGRTEAFF. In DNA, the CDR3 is TGTGCCACCAGCAGAGGGAAGGACAGGGGGAGAACTGAAGCTTTCTTT.

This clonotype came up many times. Here the CDR3 DNA reads TGTGCCATCGAAGAGCCGAACGGCTACGAGCAGTACTTC. Its protein is CAIEEPNGYEQYF. The J gene is TRBJ2-7, the V gene TRBV10-3; D is ambiguous. Germline V lookup: CDR1 ENHRY, CDR2 SYGVKD. Trimming took off 8 bases at V and 3 bases at J, with 14 bases between the two ends. The CDR3 consists of 13 residues.

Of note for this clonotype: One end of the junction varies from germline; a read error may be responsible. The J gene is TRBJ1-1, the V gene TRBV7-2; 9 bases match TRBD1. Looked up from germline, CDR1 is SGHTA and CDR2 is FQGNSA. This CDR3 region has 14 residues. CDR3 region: CASSLRQGETEALF. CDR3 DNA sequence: TGTGCCAGCAGCCTTAGACAGGGGGAGACTGAAGCTCTCTTT. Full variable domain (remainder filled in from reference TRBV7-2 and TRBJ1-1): GAGVSQSPSNKVTEKGKDVELRCDPISGHTALYWYRQSLGQGLEFLIYFQGNSAPDKSGLPSDRFSAERTGGSVSTLTIQRTQQEDSAVYLCASSLRQGETEALFGQGTRLTVV.

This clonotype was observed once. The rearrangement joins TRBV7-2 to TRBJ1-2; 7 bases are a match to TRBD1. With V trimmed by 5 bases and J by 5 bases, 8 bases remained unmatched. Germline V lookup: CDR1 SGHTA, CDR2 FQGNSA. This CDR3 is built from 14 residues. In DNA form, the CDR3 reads TGTGCCAGCAGCCTCGGAGGGACAGAATATGGCTACACCTTC. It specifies CASSLGGTEYGYTF.

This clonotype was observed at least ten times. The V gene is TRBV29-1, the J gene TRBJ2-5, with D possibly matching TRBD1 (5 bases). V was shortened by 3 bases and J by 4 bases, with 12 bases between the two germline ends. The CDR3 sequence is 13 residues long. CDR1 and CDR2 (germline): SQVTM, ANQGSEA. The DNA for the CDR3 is TGCAGCGTTGACGCGGCAGGGTTAGAGACCCAGTACTTC. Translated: CSVDAAGLETQYF.

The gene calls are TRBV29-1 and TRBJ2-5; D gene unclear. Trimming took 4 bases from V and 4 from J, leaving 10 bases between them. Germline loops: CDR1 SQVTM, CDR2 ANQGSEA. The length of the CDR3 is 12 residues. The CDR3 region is CSVVGVGETQYF. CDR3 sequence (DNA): TGCAGCGTTGTTGGTGTTGGAGAGACCCAGTACTTC.

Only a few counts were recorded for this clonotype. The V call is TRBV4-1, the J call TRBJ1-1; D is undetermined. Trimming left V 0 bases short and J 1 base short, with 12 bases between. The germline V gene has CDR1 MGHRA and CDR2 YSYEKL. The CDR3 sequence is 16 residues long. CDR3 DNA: TGCGCCAGCAGCCAAGATGCTAGGTTTCCGAACACTGAAGCTTTCTTT. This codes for CASSQDARFPNTEAFF.

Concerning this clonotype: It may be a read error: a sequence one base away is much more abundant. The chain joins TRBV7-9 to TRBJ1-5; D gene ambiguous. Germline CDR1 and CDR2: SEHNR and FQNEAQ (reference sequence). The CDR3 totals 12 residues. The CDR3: CACSYTDQPQHF. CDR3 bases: TGTGCCTGCAGCTATACAGATCAGCCCCAGCATTTT.

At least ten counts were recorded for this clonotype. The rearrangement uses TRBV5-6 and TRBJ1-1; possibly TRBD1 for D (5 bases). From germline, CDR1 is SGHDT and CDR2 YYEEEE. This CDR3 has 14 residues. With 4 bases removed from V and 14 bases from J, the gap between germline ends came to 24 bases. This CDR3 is CASSPSRAGHYRFF. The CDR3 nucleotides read TGTGCCAGCAGCCCCAGCAGGGCAGGACACTACCGGTTCTTT.